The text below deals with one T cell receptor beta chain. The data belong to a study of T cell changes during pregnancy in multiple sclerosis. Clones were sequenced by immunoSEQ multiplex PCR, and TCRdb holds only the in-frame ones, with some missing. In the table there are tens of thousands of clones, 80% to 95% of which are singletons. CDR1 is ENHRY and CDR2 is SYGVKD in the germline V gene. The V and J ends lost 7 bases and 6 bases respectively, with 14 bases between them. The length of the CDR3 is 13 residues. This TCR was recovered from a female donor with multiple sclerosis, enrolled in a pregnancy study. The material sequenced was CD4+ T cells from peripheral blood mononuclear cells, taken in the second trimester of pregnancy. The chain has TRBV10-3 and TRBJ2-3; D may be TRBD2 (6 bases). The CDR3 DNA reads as TGTGCCATCACCGGGAGCCTCACGGATACGCAGTATTTT. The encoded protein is CAITGSLTDTQYF.